The 15 T cell receptor beta chains listed next were all sequenced from one sample in a study of Ad26.COV2.S vaccination and SARS-CoV-2 variants. Indicated treatment: some 19 received Ad26.COV2.S at low or high dose, single or two shots; several received placebo; per-sample allocation not given. Sampling took place 63 days after the first vaccine or placebo injection. Produced via immunoSEQ multiplex PCR; TCRdb's table is partial and in-frame only. Found here are hundreds of thousands of clones, around 87% of them singletons; the top ten hold about 3%. The sequencing used peripheral blood, collected in a trial of Ad26.COV2.S vaccine versus placebo. Source of these receptors: a person between 18 and 65 years old who received the Ad26.COV2.S COVID-19 vaccine or a placebo.

The chain uses TRBV3-1 (or the pseudogene TRBV3-2) and TRBJ2-5; 12 bases are a match to TRBD2. Germline V gene data show CDR1 as LGHDT and CDR2 as YNNKEL (reference sequence). The CDR3 loop spans 16 amino acids. V dropped 1 base and J dropped 5; count of bases not matched to a gene: 5. CDR3 sequence reads: CASSQGLAGGLETQYF. CDR3 coding DNA: TGTGCCAGCAGCCAAGGTCTAGCGGGGGGGCTTGAGACCCAGTACTTC.

The chain links TRBV9 to TRBJ1-1; TRBD1 agrees at 8 bases. CDR3 length: 16 residues. V shed 4 bases and J 1 base; nucleotides not matched to a gene: 9. Germline CDR1 and CDR2: SGDLS and YYNGEE. This CDR3 is CASSSTTGTGNTEAFF. The CDR3 DNA reads as TGTGCCAGCAGCTCTACAACCGGGACAGGGAACACTGAAGCTTTCTTT.

The rearrangement joins TRBV19 to TRBJ2-3; TRBD2 agrees at 11 bases. Unmatched junction bases numbered 15, after V lost 5 bases and J lost 2 bases. The CDR3 has 19 amino acids. The V gene's germline CDR1 is LNHDA and CDR2 SQIVND (reference sequence). CDR3 sequence reads: CASSSGTSGGESPTDTQYF. The CDR3 nucleotides read TGTGCCAGTAGTTCCGGGACTAGCGGAGGGGAATCACCCACAGATACGCAGTATTTT.

J is TRBJ2-7 and V is TRBV3-1 (or the pseudogene TRBV3-2); D may be TRBD2 (6 bases). The CDR3 loop spans 15 amino acids. Trimming removed 3 bases at V and 2 bases at J, with 14 bases between. Germline CDR1 is LGHDT and CDR2 is YNNKEL (reference sequence). The CDR3 here is CASSHGGPGPYEQYF. For the CDR3, the DNA is TGTGCCAGCAGCCACGGGGGACCGGGTCCCTACGAGCAGTACTTC.

The rearrangement uses TRBV27 and TRBJ1-1; 9 bases match TRBD1. The CDR3 extends over 16 amino acids. Germline CDR1 and CDR2: MNHEY and SMNVEV (reference sequence). The ends lost 6 bases at V and 0 bases at J; junction bases unmatched: 8. The CDR3, as DNA: TGTGCCAGCAGGATGGGACAGGGCCAAATGAACACTGAAGCTTTCTTT. Translating it yields CASRMGQGQMNTEAFF.

This chain joins TRBV11-2 and TRBJ2-4; tentative D call: TRBD2 (6 bases). The CDR3 spans 19 residues. Germline CDR1 is SGHAT and CDR2 is FQNNGV. Between the trimmed V and J ends, which lost 1 base and 0 bases, there was a span of 19 bases. This CDR3 reads CASSLGGGTLGLAKNIQYF. CDR3 in DNA: TGTGCCAGCAGCTTAGGGGGCGGGACCTTAGGGCTAGCCAAAAACATTCAGTACTTC.

This chain joins TRBV6-5 and TRBJ1-5; unclear D gene. CDR3 length equals 15 residues. V lost 6 bases and J lost 0, with 12 bases in between. CDR1 MNHEY and CDR2 SVGAGI come from the germline V gene. CDR3: CASRPYWGSNQPQHF. CDR3 in DNA: TGTGCCAGCAGGCCCTATTGGGGTAGCAATCAGCCCCAGCATTTT.

This rearrangement joins TRBV6-6 to TRBJ2-7, with 7 bases fitting TRBD2. The trim removed 0 bases at V and 2 bases at J, leaving 4 bases unmatched. CDR3 size: 15 residues. The germline V gene encodes CDR1 MNHNY and CDR2 SVGAGI (reference sequence). The CDR3 region has the DNA TGTGCCAGCAGTTACTCAACGGGGGGTCCCTACGAGCAGTACTTC. Encoded protein: CASSYSTGGPYEQYF.

The chain joins TRBV5-6 to TRBJ2-7; 7 positions agree with TRBD2. Germline loops: CDR1 SGHDT, CDR2 YYEEEE. The J segment lost 4 bases and the V segment lost 0 bases, leaving 4 bases of the junction unmatched. The CDR3 loop spans 14 amino acids. The CDR3 DNA follows: TGTGCCAGCAGCTTGGCGACTAGCACATACGAGCAGTACTTC. This encodes CASSLATSTYEQYF.

This rearrangement joins TRBV7-8 to TRBJ1-3, with D uncertain. The V gene lost 1 base and the J gene lost 0 bases, with 10 bases spanning the gap. This CDR3 has 16 amino acids. CDR1 and CDR2 (germline): SGHVS, FQNEAQ. CDR3 nucleotides: TGTGCCAGCAGCTTAGTAGACATCGACTCTGGAAACACCATATATTTT. Encoded protein: CASSLVDIDSGNTIYF.

The rearrangement links TRBV13 to TRBJ1-6, with TRBD1 matching 7 bases. This CDR3 contains 16 residues. V lost 1 base and J lost 8; bases outside the gene matches: 8. Germline-derived CDR1 and CDR2 are PRHDT and FYEKMQ (reference sequence). The CDR3, as DNA: TGTGCCAGCAGCTTAGCAGGACAGGCGTTTGATTCACCCCTCCACTTT. Its protein is CASSLAGQAFDSPLHF.

This clone is a singleton in its sample. The same CDR3 also results from other DNA sequences found in this sample. This chain links TRBV6-1 with TRBJ1-1; D is uncertain. The CDR3 contains 14 residues. Germline lookup yields CDR1 MNHNS and CDR2 SASEGT. V was pared by 2 bases and J by 1 base, with 8 bases between. In DNA, the CDR3 is TGTGCCAGCAGTGAAAGCCGAGGGAACACTGAAGCTTTCTTT. Encoded protein: CASSESRGNTEAFF.

V gene TRBV7-9 combines with J gene TRBJ2-1; no clear D gene. With 1 base removed from V and 8 bases from J, the gap between germline ends came to 6 bases. The CDR3 covers 12 residues. From germline, CDR1 is SEHNR and CDR2 FQNEAQ (reference sequence). For the CDR3, the DNA is TGTGCCAGCAGCTTAGTAGGCGATGAGCAGTTCTTC. It is translated as CASSLVGDEQFF.

The V gene is TRBV4-1, the J gene TRBJ2-7; TRBD2 is a possible D gene (5 bases). V was clipped by 3 bases and J by 7 bases, with 16 bases between them. CDR1 is MGHRA, CDR2 YSYEKL, per germline. The CDR3 has 14 residues. The chain's CDR3 is CASSHTAESGEQYF. The CDR3, as DNA: TGCGCCAGCAGCCACACGGCAGAATCGGGGGAGCAGTACTTC.

V and J are TRBV30 and TRBJ1-6, with D possibly matching TRBD1 (5 bases). V dropped 5 bases and J dropped 8 bases, with 16 bases sitting between them. The CDR3 runs 14 residues. Germline CDR1 GTSNPN, CDR2 SVGIG (reference sequence). CDR3 nucleotide sequence: TGTGCCTGGGATGGGAAGGGACCTTATTCACCCCTCCACTTT. Translating gives CAWDGKGPYSPLHF.